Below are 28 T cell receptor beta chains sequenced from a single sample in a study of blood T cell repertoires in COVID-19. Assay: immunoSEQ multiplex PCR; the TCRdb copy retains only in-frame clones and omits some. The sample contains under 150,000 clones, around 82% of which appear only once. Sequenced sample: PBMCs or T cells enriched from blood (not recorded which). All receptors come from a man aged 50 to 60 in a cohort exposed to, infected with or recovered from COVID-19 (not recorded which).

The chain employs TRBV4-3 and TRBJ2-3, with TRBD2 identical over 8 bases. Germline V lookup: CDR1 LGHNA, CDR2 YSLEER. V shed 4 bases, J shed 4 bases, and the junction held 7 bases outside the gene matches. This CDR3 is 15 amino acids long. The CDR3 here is CASSLRGGGADTQYF. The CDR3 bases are TGCGCCAGCAGCCTTCGGGGGGGCGGAGCAGATACGCAGTATTTT.

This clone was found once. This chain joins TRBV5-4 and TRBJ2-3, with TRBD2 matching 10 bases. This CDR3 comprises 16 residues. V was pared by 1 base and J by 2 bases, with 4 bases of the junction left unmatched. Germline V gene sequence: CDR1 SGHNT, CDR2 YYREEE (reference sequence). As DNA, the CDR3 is TGTGCCAGCAGCTTGACTAGCGGGACCCCCACAGATACGCAGTATTTT. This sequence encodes CASSLTSGTPTDTQYF. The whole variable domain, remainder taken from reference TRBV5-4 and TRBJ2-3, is ETGVTQSPTHLIKTRGQQVTLRCSSQSGHNTVSWYQQALGQGPQFIFQYYREEENGRGNFPPRFSGLQFPNYSSELNVNALELDDSALYLCASSLTSGTPTDTQYFGPGTRLTVL.

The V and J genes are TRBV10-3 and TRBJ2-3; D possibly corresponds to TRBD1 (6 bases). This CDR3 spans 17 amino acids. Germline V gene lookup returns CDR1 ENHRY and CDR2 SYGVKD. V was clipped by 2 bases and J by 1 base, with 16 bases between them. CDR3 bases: TGTGCCATCAGTGAGGGGGCAGGGGCCGCGCGCACAGATACGCAGTATTTT. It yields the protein CAISEGAGAARTDTQYF.

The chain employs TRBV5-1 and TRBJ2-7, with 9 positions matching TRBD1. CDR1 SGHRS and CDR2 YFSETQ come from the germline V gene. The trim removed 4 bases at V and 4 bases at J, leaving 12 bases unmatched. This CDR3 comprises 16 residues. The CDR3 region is CASSPIPGQGVYEQYF. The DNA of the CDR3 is TGCGCCAGCAGCCCAATTCCGGGACAGGGCGTTTACGAGCAGTACTTC.

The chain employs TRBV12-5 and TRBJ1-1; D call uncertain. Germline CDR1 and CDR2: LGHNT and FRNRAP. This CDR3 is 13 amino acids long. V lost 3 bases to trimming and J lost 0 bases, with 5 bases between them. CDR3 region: CASGFRVNTEAFF. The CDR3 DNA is TGTGCTAGTGGTTTCCGGGTGAACACTGAAGCTTTCTTT.

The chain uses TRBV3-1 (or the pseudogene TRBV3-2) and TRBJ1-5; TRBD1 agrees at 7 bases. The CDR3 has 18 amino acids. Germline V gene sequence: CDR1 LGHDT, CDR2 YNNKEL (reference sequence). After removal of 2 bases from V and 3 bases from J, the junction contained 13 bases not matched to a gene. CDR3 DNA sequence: TGTGCCAGCAGCCAAAAGGGTCCGGGACAGCCGAACAATCAGCCCCAGCATTTT. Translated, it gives CASSQKGPGQPNNQPQHF.

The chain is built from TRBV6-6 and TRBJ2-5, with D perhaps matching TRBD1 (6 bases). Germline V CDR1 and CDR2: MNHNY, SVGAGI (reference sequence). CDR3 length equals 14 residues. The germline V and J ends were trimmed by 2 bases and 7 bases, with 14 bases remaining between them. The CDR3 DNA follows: TGTGCCAGCAGTTACCCTTCAGGGGCAGGGACCCAGTACTTC. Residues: CASSYPSGAGTQYF.

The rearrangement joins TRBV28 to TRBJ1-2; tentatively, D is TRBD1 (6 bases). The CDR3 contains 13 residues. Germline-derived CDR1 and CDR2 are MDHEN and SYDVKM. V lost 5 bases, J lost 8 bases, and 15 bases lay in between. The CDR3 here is CASSPLTGRGYTF. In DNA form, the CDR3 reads TGTGCCAGCAGTCCCTTGACAGGCCGGGGCTACACCTTC.

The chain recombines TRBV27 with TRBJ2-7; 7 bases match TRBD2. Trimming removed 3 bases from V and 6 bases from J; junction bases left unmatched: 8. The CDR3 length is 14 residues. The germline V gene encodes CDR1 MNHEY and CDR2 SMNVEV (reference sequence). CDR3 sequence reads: CASSFRQGGAEQYF. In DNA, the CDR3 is TGTGCCAGCAGTTTCCGGCAGGGAGGGGCCGAGCAGTACTTC.

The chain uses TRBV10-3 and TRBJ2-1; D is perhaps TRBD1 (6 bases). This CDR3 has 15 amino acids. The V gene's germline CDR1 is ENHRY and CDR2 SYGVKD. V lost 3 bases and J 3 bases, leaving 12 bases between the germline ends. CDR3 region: CAISDGTSFYNEQFF. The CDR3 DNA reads TGTGCCATCAGTGACGGGACAAGTTTCTACAATGAGCAGTTCTTC.

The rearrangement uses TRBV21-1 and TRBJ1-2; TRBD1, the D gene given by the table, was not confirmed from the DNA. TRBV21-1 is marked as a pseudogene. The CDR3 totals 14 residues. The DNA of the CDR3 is TGTGCCAGCAGCAAAGCAGACAGGGTCTATGGCTACACCTTC. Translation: CASSKADRVYGYTF.

Written as DNA, the CDR3 is TGTGCCAGTAGTACAGGGGGAAGTGGTGAGTTCTTC. Encoded protein: CASSTGGSGEFF. This chain joins TRBV19 and TRBJ2-1; 7 nucleotides match TRBD1. The ends lost 4 bases at V and 14 bases at J; junction bases unmatched: 8. This CDR3 contains 12 residues. Per germline, CDR1 LNHDA and CDR2 SQIVND (reference sequence).

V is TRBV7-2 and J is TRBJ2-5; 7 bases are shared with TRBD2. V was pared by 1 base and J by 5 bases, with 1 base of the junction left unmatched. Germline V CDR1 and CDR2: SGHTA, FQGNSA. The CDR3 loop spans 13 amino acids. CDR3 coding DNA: TGTGCCAGCAGCTTAGTCGGGGGGGAGACCCAGTACTTC. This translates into CASSLVGGETQYF.

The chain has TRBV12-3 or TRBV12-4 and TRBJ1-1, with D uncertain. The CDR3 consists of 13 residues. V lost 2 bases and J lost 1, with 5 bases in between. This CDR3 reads CASSLSSNTEAFF. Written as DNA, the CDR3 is TGTGCCAGCAGTTTAAGCTCGAACACTGAAGCTTTCTTT.

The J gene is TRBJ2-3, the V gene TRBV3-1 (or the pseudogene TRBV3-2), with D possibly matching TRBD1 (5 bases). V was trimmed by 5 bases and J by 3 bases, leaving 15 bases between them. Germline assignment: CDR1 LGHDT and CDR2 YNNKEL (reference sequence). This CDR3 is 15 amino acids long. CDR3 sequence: CASSSWQGSTDTQYF. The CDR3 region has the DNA TGTGCCAGCAGCTCGTGGCAGGGATCAACAGATACGCAGTATTTT.

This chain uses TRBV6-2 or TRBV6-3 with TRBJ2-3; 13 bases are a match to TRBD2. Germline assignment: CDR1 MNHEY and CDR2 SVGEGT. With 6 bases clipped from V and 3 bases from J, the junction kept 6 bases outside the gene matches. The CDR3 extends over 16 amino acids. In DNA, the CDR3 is TGTGCCAGCAGCCTGGGACTAGCGGGGTGGACAGATACGCAGTATTTT. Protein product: CASSLGLAGWTDTQYF.

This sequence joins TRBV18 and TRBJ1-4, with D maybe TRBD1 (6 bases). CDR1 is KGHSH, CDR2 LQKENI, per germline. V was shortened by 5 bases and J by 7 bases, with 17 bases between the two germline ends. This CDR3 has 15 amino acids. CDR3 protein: CASSTGRGASEKLFF. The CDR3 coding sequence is TGTGCCAGCTCAACCGGGCGGGGGGCTTCTGAAAAACTGTTTTTT.

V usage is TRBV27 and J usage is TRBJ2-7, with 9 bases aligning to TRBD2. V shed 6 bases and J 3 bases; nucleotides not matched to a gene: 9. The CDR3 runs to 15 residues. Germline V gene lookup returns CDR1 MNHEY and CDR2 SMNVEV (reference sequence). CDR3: CASRKVEREVYEQYF. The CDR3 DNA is TGTGCCAGCAGGAAAGTGGAGCGGGAGGTCTACGAGCAGTACTTC.

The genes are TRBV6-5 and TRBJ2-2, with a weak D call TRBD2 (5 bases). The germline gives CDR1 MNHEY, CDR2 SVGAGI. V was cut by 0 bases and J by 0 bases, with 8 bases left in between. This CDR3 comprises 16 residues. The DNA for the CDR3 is TGTGCCAGCAGTTACTCCTCCGGGACGAACACCGGGGAGCTGTTTTTT. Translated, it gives CASSYSSGTNTGELFF.

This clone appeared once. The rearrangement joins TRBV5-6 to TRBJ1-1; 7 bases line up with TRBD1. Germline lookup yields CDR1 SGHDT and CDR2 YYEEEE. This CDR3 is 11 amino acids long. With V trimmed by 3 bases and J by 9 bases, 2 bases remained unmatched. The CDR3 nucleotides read TGTGCCAGCAGCTCAGGGGGACAAGCTTTCTTT. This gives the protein CASSSGGQAFF.

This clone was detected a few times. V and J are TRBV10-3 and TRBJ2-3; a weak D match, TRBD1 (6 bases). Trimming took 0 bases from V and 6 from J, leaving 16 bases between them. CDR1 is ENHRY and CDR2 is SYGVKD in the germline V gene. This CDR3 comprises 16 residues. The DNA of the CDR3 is TGTGCCATCAGTGAGTCTACAGGGAGTGGGTTGGATACGCAGTATTTT. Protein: CAISESTGSGLDTQYF.

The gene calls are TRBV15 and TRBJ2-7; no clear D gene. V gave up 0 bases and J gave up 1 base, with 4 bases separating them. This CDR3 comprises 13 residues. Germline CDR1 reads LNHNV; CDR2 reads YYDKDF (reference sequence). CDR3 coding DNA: TGTGCCACCAGCAGAGACAGGTCCTACGAGCAGTACTTC. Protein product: CATSRDRSYEQYF.

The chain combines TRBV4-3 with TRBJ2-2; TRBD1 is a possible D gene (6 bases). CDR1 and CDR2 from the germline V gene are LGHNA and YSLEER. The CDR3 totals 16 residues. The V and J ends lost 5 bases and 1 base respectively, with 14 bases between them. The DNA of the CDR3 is TGCGCCAGCAGCTGGGGCCCGACAGGGAACACCGGGGAGCTGTTTTTT. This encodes CASSWGPTGNTGELFF.

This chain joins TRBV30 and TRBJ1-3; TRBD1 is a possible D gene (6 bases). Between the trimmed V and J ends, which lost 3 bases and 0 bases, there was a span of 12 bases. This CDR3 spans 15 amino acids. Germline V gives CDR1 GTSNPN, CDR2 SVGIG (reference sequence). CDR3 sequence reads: CAWRKQGSSGNTIYF. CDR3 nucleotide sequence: TGTGCCTGGAGAAAACAGGGATCCTCTGGAAACACCATATATTTT. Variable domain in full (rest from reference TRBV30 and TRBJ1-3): SQTIHQWPATLVQPVGSPLSLECTVEGTSNPNLYWYRQAAGRGLQLLFYSVGIGQISSEVPQNLSASRPQDRQFILSSKKLLLSDSGFYLCAWRKQGSSGNTIYFGEGSWLTVV.

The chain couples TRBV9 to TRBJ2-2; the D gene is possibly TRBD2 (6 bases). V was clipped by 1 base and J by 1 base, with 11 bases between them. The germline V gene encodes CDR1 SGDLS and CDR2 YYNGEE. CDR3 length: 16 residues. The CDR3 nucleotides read TGTGCCAGCAGCGTATTCACGCGGGAGAACACCGGGGAGCTGTTTTTT. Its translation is CASSVFTRENTGELFF.

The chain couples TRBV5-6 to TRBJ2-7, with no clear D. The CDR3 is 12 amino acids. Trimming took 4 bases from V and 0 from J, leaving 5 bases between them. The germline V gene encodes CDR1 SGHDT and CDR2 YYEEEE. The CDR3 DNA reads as TGTGCCAGCAGCAGAGTCTCCTACGAGCAGTACTTC. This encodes CASSRVSYEQYF.

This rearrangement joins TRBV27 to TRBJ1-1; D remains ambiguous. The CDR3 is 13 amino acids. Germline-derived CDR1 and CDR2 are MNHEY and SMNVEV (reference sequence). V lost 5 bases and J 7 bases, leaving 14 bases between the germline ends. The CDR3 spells CASSPPGAGEAFF. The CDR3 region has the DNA TGTGCCAGCAGTCCCCCGGGTGCCGGTGAAGCTTTCTTT.

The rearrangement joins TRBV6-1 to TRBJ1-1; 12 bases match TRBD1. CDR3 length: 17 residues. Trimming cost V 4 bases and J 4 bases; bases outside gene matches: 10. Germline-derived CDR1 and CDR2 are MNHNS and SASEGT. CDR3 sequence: CASSGLPGQGAGTEAFF. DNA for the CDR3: TGTGCCAGCAGTGGACTCCCGGGACAGGGGGCGGGCACTGAAGCTTTCTTT.